A single sample is the source of the 18 T cell receptor beta chains below, sequenced in a study of cytomegalovirus exposure and HLA in healthy donors. With 60 Vbeta and 13 Jbeta primers, the PCR was carried out. Sequencing used immunoSEQ multiplex PCR; TCRdb keeps in-frame clones, though not all of them. The sample includes nearly 200,000 clones. The sequenced material came from PBMCs. These receptors came from a boy aged 5 to 17 in good health and CMV-seronegative.

The genes are TRBV9 and TRBJ2-2; 7 bases line up with TRBD1. The CDR3 length is 15 residues. CDR1 SGDLS and CDR2 YYNGEE come from the germline V gene. The junction had 3 bases not matched to a gene; V was cut back by 3 bases and J by 1 base. The CDR3 nucleotides are TGTGCCAGCAGCGAGGACAGGATGAACACCGGGGAGCTGTTTTTT. Amino acid sequence: CASSEDRMNTGELFF.

The CDR3 is CASSLEQGTEAFF. The CDR3 nucleotides read TGCGCCAGCAGCTTGGAACAGGGGACTGAAGCTTTCTTT. The V call is TRBV5-1, the J call TRBJ1-1, with TRBD1 identical over 7 bases. The ends lost 0 bases at V and 5 bases at J; junction bases unmatched: 1. Per germline, CDR1 SGHRS and CDR2 YFSETQ. CDR3 size: 13 residues. Complete variable domain (other parts from reference TRBV5-1 and TRBJ1-1): KAGVTQTPRYLIKTRGQQVTLSCSPISGHRSVSWYQQTPGQGLQFLFEYFSETQRNKGNFPGRFSGRQFSNSRSEMNVSTLELGDSALYLCASSLEQGTEAFFGQGTRLTVV.

The V gene is TRBV4-1, the J gene TRBJ2-5; 9 bases line up with TRBD1. With V trimmed by 6 bases and J by 11 bases, 13 bases remained unmatched. This CDR3 has 14 residues. Germline lookup yields CDR1 MGHRA and CDR2 YSYEKL. In nucleotides, the CDR3 is TGCGCCAGCAGTACGGGACAGGGTCGGGGTGAGCAGTACTTC. It is translated as CASSTGQGRGEQYF.

The V gene is TRBV7-3, the J gene TRBJ2-1, with 9 bases aligning to TRBD2. The germline V gene has CDR1 SGHTA and CDR2 FQGTGA. The J segment lost 5 bases and the V segment lost 0 bases, leaving 11 bases of the junction unmatched. The CDR3 sequence is 18 residues long. CDR3 protein: CASSLTSGLAGANNEQFF. The CDR3 DNA reads as TGTGCCAGCAGCTTAACGTCCGGCTTAGCGGGGGCGAACAATGAGCAGTTCTTC.

The rearrangement uses TRBV5-1 and TRBJ1-4; weak D call: TRBD1 (6 bases). The V end was cut by 5 bases, the J end by 2 bases, with 13 bases between. The germline V gene encodes CDR1 SGHRS and CDR2 YFSETQ. This CDR3 spans 15 amino acids. In nucleotides, the CDR3 is TGCGCCAGCAGACGCACAGGGAGTACTAATGAAAAACTGTTTTTT. Translating gives CASRRTGSTNEKLFF.

The chain combines TRBV4-1 with TRBJ2-5; 12 nucleotides agree with TRBD2. Germline CDR1 is MGHRA and CDR2 is YSYEKL. V was clipped by 4 bases and J by 3 bases; unmatched bases: 9. The CDR3 runs to 17 residues. This chain's CDR3 is CASSPLAGGALKETQYF. The CDR3 nucleotides are TGCGCCAGCAGCCCCCTAGCGGGGGGGGCCCTGAAAGAGACCCAGTACTTC.

V gene TRBV6-6 combines with J gene TRBJ1-5, with TRBD1 matching 8 bases. This CDR3 has 12 amino acids. After removal of 6 bases from V and 5 bases from J, the junction contained 0 bases not matched to a gene. Germline CDR1 is MNHNY and CDR2 is SVGAGI (reference sequence). The CDR3, as DNA: TGTGCCAGCAGACAGGGGGATCAGCCCCAGCATTTT. Its translation is CASRQGDQPQHF.

This chain connects TRBV4-1 to TRBJ1-3; D is undetermined. The CDR3 loop spans 14 amino acids. V lost 7 bases and J 4 bases, leaving 14 bases between the germline ends. Germline CDR1 reads MGHRA; CDR2 reads YSYEKL. CDR3 region: CASKSEPRGNTIYF. The CDR3 DNA reads as TGCGCCAGCAAGAGCGAACCTAGGGGAAACACCATATATTTT.

This chain uses TRBV4-2 with TRBJ1-4; TRBD1 is a possible D gene (5 bases). Germline CDR1 and CDR2: LGHNA and YNFKEQ. Trimming cost V 1 base and J 0 bases, with 12 bases left between them. The CDR3 is made up of 17 amino acids. CDR3 in amino acids: CASSQVYQGSTNEKLFF. In nucleotides, the CDR3 is TGTGCCAGCAGCCAAGTCTATCAGGGTTCAACTAATGAAAAACTGTTTTTT.

The V call is TRBV19, the J call TRBJ2-5; tentative D call: TRBD1 (5 bases). This CDR3 region has 20 residues. V lost 5 bases, J lost 6 bases, and 34 bases lay in between. Germline V gene sequence: CDR1 LNHDA, CDR2 SQIVND (reference sequence). The CDR3 loop reads CASSEPLIWGLQGVSKTQYF. CDR3 nucleotide sequence: TGTGCCAGTAGTGAGCCGCTTATTTGGGGCCTCCAAGGGGTATCAAAGACCCAGTACTTC. Filled out from reference TRBV19 and TRBJ2-5, the complete variable domain reads DGGITQSPKYLFRKEGQNVTLSCEQNLNHDAMYWYRQDPGQGLRLIYYSQIVNDFQKGDIAEGYSVSREKKESFPLTVTSAQKNPTAFYLCASSEPLIWGLQGVSKTQYFGPGTRLLVL.

The V call is TRBV6-6, the J call TRBJ2-7; TRBD2 matches 8 bases. The CDR3 length is 15 residues. V gave up 5 bases and J gave up 1 base; unmatched junction bases: 7. CDR1 and CDR2 from the germline V gene are MNHNY and SVGAGI (reference sequence). In DNA form, the CDR3 reads TGTGCCAGCAGTCCGGGGGGGGCTGAATCCTACGAGCAGTACTTC. Protein: CASSPGGAESYEQYF.

The chain joins TRBV7-3 to TRBJ2-5; the D is unclear. V lost 1 base and J 4 bases, leaving 10 bases between the germline ends. This CDR3 spans 14 amino acids. The germline V gene has CDR1 SGHTA and CDR2 FQGTGA. The CDR3 coding sequence is TGTGCCAGCAGCTTAAGTGGCCTAGGAGAGACCCAGTACTTC. Translation: CASSLSGLGETQYF.

The chain recombines TRBV19 with TRBJ1-1, with 7 bases lining up with TRBD1. V lost 5 bases, J lost 1 base, and 13 bases stayed unmatched. Germline CDR1 is LNHDA and CDR2 is SQIVND (reference sequence). The CDR3 covers 17 residues. As DNA, the CDR3 is TGTGCCAGTAGTCTTCGCCGCGGACAGGCTGCGAACACTGAAGCTTTCTTT. The encoded protein is CASSLRRGQAANTEAFF.

The chain links TRBV27 to TRBJ1-2; no clear D gene. V was clipped by 0 bases and J by 4 bases, with 9 bases between them. Per the germline V gene, CDR1 is MNHEY and CDR2 is SMNVEV (reference sequence). The CDR3 extends over 14 amino acids. The CDR3: CASSLSRGGYGYTF. CDR3 DNA sequence: TGTGCCAGCAGTTTATCTCGGGGAGGCTATGGCTACACCTTC.

This sequence joins TRBV6-5 and TRBJ2-7; D may be TRBD1 (5 bases). Trimming shortened V by 0 bases and J by 3 bases, and 9 bases separated the two germline ends. The CDR3 totals 14 residues. Looked up from germline, CDR1 is MNHEY and CDR2 is SVGAGI. In DNA form, the CDR3 reads TGTGCCAGCAGTTACTCGGGCCAGGGCTACGAGCAGTACTTC. This encodes CASSYSGQGYEQYF.

The chain recombines TRBV6-1 with TRBJ1-1; D might be TRBD1 (5 bases). The CDR3 has 13 residues. Germline CDR1 and CDR2: MNHNS and SASEGT. V lost 5 bases and J lost 5, with 12 bases in between. The chain's CDR3 is CASSIRQGTEAFF. For the CDR3, the DNA is TGTGCCAGCAGTATCCGGCAGGGAACTGAAGCTTTCTTT.

The genes are TRBV2 and TRBJ2-1, with TRBD2 identical over 8 bases. The V gene's germline CDR1 is SNHLY and CDR2 FYNNEI. This CDR3 region has 15 residues. With 7 bases clipped from V and 5 bases from J, the junction kept 10 bases outside the gene matches. CDR3 region: CASILPGGMNNEQFF. As DNA, the CDR3 is TGTGCCAGCATTCTGCCGGGGGGGATGAACAATGAGCAGTTCTTC. Drawing the rest from reference TRBV2 and TRBJ2-1, the complete variable domain is EPEVTQTPSHQVTQMGQEVILRCVPISNHLYFYWYRQILGQKVEFLVSFYNNEISEKSEIFDDQFSVERPDGSNFTLKIRSTKLEDSAMYFCASILPGGMNNEQFFGPGTRLTVL.

The chain links TRBV19 to TRBJ2-5, with a weak D call TRBD2 (6 bases). With the DNA end fitting TRBJ2-7 better, the J assignment may be wrong. The CDR3 covers 12 residues. Germline V lookup: CDR1 LNHDA, CDR2 SQIVND (reference sequence). CDR3 region: CASSMRGTEQYF. CDR3 bases: TGTGCCAGTAGTATGCGGGGAACCGAGCAGTACTTC.